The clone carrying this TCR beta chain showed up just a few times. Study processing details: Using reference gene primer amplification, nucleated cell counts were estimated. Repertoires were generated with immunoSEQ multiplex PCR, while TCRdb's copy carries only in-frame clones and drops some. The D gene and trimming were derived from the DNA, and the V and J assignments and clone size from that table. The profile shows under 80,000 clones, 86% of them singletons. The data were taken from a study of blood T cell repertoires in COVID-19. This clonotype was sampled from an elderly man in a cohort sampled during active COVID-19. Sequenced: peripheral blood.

DNA for the CDR3: TGCGCCAGCAGCCAAGCGATCCAGGGGGGACTCTACGAGCAGTACTTC. This translates into CASSQAIQGGLYEQYF. J is TRBJ2-7 and V is TRBV4-3; D perhaps matches TRBD1 (7 bases). The V and J ends lost 1 base and 3 bases respectively, with 16 bases between them. CDR1 is LGHNA and CDR2 is YSLEER in the germline V gene. The CDR3 length is 16 residues.